Each of the 9 T cell receptor beta chains below was sequenced from the same sample in a study of human T cells and chemical hapten exposure (dated by TCRdb to the early 2020s). The library relied on RACE. The data were produced on a NextSeq 500. TCRdb reanalyzed the raw reads on its own, using fastp at Q25 for trimming and MiXCR for clone calling, and kept in-frame beta chains. Each entry merges the rows of one CDR3 protein and shows their most common DNA and genes. The sample table lists more than 100,000 distinct CDR3 sequences, roughly 12% of them with a count of one. The top ten hold approximately 3% of the sample. Reading the label with the study, this specimen's time point is: pre-sensitization, week 0. This specimen's treatment or condition label, interpreted: therapeutic diphenylcyclopropenone sensitization with weekly scalp DPC. Sequencing was performed on whole blood, taken in connection with sensitization to the hapten diphenylcyclopropenone (DPC). The receptor source for this set is a young woman with alopecia areata. Some clones in this sample may be carry-over from other donors' samples.

This clonotype was seen ten or more times. V and J are TRBV5-6 and TRBJ1-1; no clear D gene. The CDR3 runs to 14 residues. Germline V gives CDR1 SGHDT, CDR2 YYEEEE. Trimming left V 4 bases short and J 5 bases short, with 15 bases between. The chain's CDR3 is CASSPWALRTEAFF. The CDR3 DNA sequence: TGTGCCAGCAGCCCCTGGGCCCTAAGGACTGAAGCTTTCTTT.

In its sample, this clonotype was seen a few times. The V call is TRBV7-7, the J call TRBJ2-2, with 7 bases identical to TRBD1. CDR1 and CDR2 (germline): SSHAT, FNYEAQ (reference sequence). The V and J ends lost 6 bases and 0 bases, in that order; junction bases with no gene match: 4. The CDR3 runs 15 residues. The CDR3 region is CASRSGTANTGELFF. The CDR3 DNA follows: TGTGCCAGCAGATCCGGGACAGCGAACACCGGGGAGCTGTTTTTT.

Only a few counts were recorded for this clonotype. This rearrangement joins TRBV27 to TRBJ2-7; no definite D call. Deletions cut 3 bases from V and 6 bases from J, with 9 bases between. Per the germline V gene, CDR1 is MNHEY and CDR2 is SMNVEV (reference sequence). The CDR3 totals 12 residues. The CDR3 DNA sequence: TGTGCCAGCAGTTTCTGGGCCGGCGAGCAGTACTTC. This gives the protein CASSFWAGEQYF.

This clonotype was seen ten or more times. The rearrangement joins TRBV7-9 to TRBJ2-7; unclear D gene. CDR1 SEHNR and CDR2 FQNEAQ come from the germline V gene (reference sequence). The CDR3 sequence is 14 residues long. Trimming removed 5 bases from V and 1 base from J, with 12 bases in between. The CDR3 sequence is CASSLLGESYEQYF. The CDR3 DNA is TGTGCCAGCAGCCTGCTGGGCGAGTCCTACGAGCAGTACTTC.

This clonotype was found a few times. V usage is TRBV9 and J usage is TRBJ1-1; no clear D. The CDR3 has 13 residues. With 3 bases removed from V and 11 bases from J, the gap between germline ends came to 17 bases. From germline, CDR1 is SGDLS and CDR2 YYNGEE. For the CDR3, the DNA is TGTGCCAGCAGCGCCACTACCAGTTCGAGTGCTTTCTTT. It is translated as CASSATTSSSAFF.

This chain connects TRBV11-2 to TRBJ1-5, with D tentatively TRBD1 (5 bases). The V gene's germline CDR1 is SGHAT and CDR2 FQNNGV. This CDR3 spans 13 amino acids. The V and J ends lost 4 bases and 3 bases respectively, with 7 bases between them. The CDR3, as DNA: TGTGCCAGCAGCTGGGGGACCAATCAGCCCCAGCATTTT. Translating gives CASSWGTNQPQHF.

In its sample, this clonotype was seen a few times. The chain combines TRBV2 with TRBJ1-5; D call uncertain. The length of the CDR3 is 14 residues. The V gene lost 2 bases and the J gene lost 0 bases, with 5 bases spanning the gap. The germline CDR1 and CDR2 sequences are SNHLY and FYNNEI. The CDR3 region is CASSELRSNQPQHF. The CDR3 region has the DNA TGTGCCAGCAGTGAATTACGTAGCAATCAGCCCCAGCATTTT.

This clonotype was counted many times. The rearrangement uses TRBV6-2 or TRBV6-3 and TRBJ2-2; 7 bases match TRBD1. With V trimmed by 6 bases and J by 7 bases, 8 bases remained unmatched. CDR1 and CDR2 (germline): MNHEY, SVGEGT. The CDR3 extends over 14 amino acids. CDR3: CASSRQGYGGELFF. The CDR3 nucleotides read TGTGCCAGCAGCCGACAGGGATACGGCGGGGAGCTGTTTTTT.

The chain couples TRBV9 to TRBJ2-2, with a weak D call TRBD2 (6 bases). Germline loops: CDR1 SGDLS, CDR2 YYNGEE. Trimming pared 4 bases from V and 5 bases from J, leaving 18 bases between. The CDR3 loop spans 16 amino acids. The chain's CDR3 is CASSPPGGEETGELFF. Here the CDR3 DNA reads TGTGCCAGCAGCCCCCCTGGCGGGGAGGAGACCGGGGAGCTGTTTTTT.